This TCR beta chain was documented in a study of neoadjuvant anti-PD-1 for oral cavity cancer. This CDR3 is built from 14 residues. CDR1 and CDR2 (germline): MNHNS, SASEGT. V shed 6 bases, J shed 7 bases, and the junction held 5 bases outside the gene matches. Sequenced by immunoSEQ multiplex PCR; TCRdb stores in-frame clones only, minus some. The table has more than 9,500 clones, 50% to 80% seen once; the top ten hold roughly 4.5%. Documented time point: after neoadjuvant nivolumab, at surgical resection. The TCR sequence derives from a person aged 35-79 years with oral cavity squamous cell carcinoma. This chain joins TRBV6-1 and TRBJ2-1, with 11 nucleotides matching TRBD1. Sequencing used PBMCs, obtained after nivolumab (anti-PD-1) treatment. CDR3 sequence: CASRGQGASNEQFF. CDR3 bases: TGTGCCAGCAGAGGACAGGGGGCATCGAATGAGCAGTTCTTC.